One sample yielded the 31 T cell receptor beta chains listed below, sequenced in a study of cytomegalovirus exposure and HLA in healthy donors. The study ran its PCR with 60 Vbeta and 13 Jbeta primers. The repertoire was sequenced with immunoSEQ multiplex PCR; TCRdb's copy has only in-frame clones and lacks some. The sample spans tens of thousands of clones; the ten largest clones claim 3.5% to 4%. The sample comprised PBMCs. These receptors all stem from a man aged 18 to 30 in good health and CMV-seropositive.

The chain employs TRBV15 and TRBJ1-2; possible D gene TRBD1, 5 bases. In germline, CDR1 is LNHNV, CDR2 YYDKDF (reference sequence). The CDR3 is made up of 18 amino acids. V lost 1 base to trimming and J lost 2 bases, with 20 bases between them. The CDR3 nucleotides are TGTGCCACCAGCAGAGCTTGGACCGGGGGAAGTTCCAACTATGGCTACACCTTC. Translating gives CATSRAWTGGSSNYGYTF.

The chain uses TRBV7-9 and TRBJ2-2, with 9 bases identical to TRBD1. Germline V gene data show CDR1 as SEHNR and CDR2 as FQNEAQ (reference sequence). The CDR3 spans 16 residues. After removal of 4 bases from V and 5 bases from J, the junction contained 8 bases not matched to a gene. CDR3 in amino acids: CASSSRPGTGTGELFF. DNA of the CDR3: TGTGCCAGCAGCTCGCGTCCCGGGACAGGGACCGGGGAGCTGTTTTTT. The complete variable domain, with remaining parts taken from reference TRBV7-9 and TRBJ2-2, reads DTGVSQNPRHKITKRGQNVTFRCDPISEHNRLYWYRQTLGQGPEFLTYFQNEAQLEKSRLLSDRFSAERPKGSFSTLEIQRTEQGDSAMYLCASSSRPGTGTGELFFGEGSRLTVL.

This rearrangement joins TRBV25-1 to TRBJ2-3; 8 nucleotides line up with TRBD1. Germline V gene lookup returns CDR1 MGHDK and CDR2 SYGVNS. The CDR3 consists of 14 residues. Trimming cost V 3 bases and J 2 bases; bases outside gene matches: 1. CDR3 sequence: CASSEGQATDTQYF. The CDR3 DNA reads as TGTGCCAGCAGTGAGGGACAGGCCACAGATACGCAGTATTTT.

The chain recombines TRBV30 with TRBJ1-2; D might be TRBD1 (5 bases). The CDR3 runs 15 residues. Trimming shortened V by 2 bases and J by 5 bases, and 18 bases separated the two germline ends. The V gene's germline CDR1 is GTSNPN and CDR2 SVGIG (reference sequence). The CDR3: CAWSPLLEGRYGYTF. Here the CDR3 DNA reads TGTGCCTGGAGTCCCCTCTTGGAGGGGAGATATGGCTACACCTTC.

The chain has TRBV28 and TRBJ1-5; weak D call: TRBD1 (6 bases). CDR3 length: 13 residues. V shed 4 bases and J shed 4 bases, with 8 bases lying between them. Germline V gene sequence: CDR1 MDHEN, CDR2 SYDVKM. The CDR3 protein is CASSSTGNQPQHF. The CDR3 DNA follows: TGTGCCAGCAGTTCCACAGGGAATCAGCCCCAGCATTTT.

V and J are TRBV7-9 and TRBJ2-7; 7 bases are shared with TRBD1. The CDR3 covers 15 residues. CDR1 SEHNR and CDR2 FQNEAQ come from the germline V gene (reference sequence). V lost 5 bases, J lost 2 bases, and 9 bases stayed unmatched. This CDR3 is CASSGLTGKAYEQYF. Written as DNA, the CDR3 is TGTGCCAGCAGCGGATTGACAGGGAAAGCCTACGAGCAGTACTTC.

This chain uses TRBV27 with TRBJ2-5; 7 bases align to TRBD1. V shed 2 bases, J shed 2 bases, and the junction held 8 bases outside the gene matches. CDR1 and CDR2 (germline): MNHEY, SMNVEV (reference sequence). The CDR3 loop spans 16 amino acids. CDR3 sequence: CASSLNDRAFQETQYF. Here the CDR3 DNA reads TGTGCCAGCAGTTTAAACGACAGGGCTTTTCAAGAGACCCAGTACTTC.

The V and J genes are TRBV4-1 and TRBJ1-4; 9 positions agree with TRBD1. CDR3 length equals 15 residues. Germline CDR1 and CDR2: MGHRA and YSYEKL. V lost 1 base, J lost 7 bases, and 4 bases stayed unmatched. This CDR3 is CASSQVGTGPEKLFF. The CDR3, as DNA: TGCGCCAGCAGCCAAGTTGGGACAGGGCCTGAAAAACTGTTTTTT.

The rearrangement uses TRBV20-1 and TRBJ2-2; no clear D gene. Trimming left V 3 bases short and J 7 bases short, with 6 bases between. Germline assignment: CDR1 DFQATT and CDR2 SNEGSKA (reference sequence). The CDR3 covers 11 residues. The CDR3 region is CSASRVGELFF. CDR3 bases: TGCAGTGCTAGTCGTGTCGGGGAGCTGTTTTTT.

The chain carries TRBV2 and TRBJ1-5, with a weak D call TRBD1 (6 bases). Germline-derived CDR1 and CDR2 are SNHLY and FYNNEI. The CDR3 is 13 amino acids. V shed 5 bases and J shed 7 bases, with 12 bases lying between them. The CDR3 sequence is CASSTGSGQPQHF. The CDR3 DNA reads as TGTGCCAGCAGTACAGGGTCAGGCCAGCCCCAGCATTTT.

This clone is deemed medium-sized (0.01 to 0.1%) by its frequency. The genes are TRBV4-2 and TRBJ2-1; 9 bases are shared with TRBD2. This CDR3 is 16 amino acids long. Unmatched junction bases numbered 0, after V lost 0 bases and J lost 0 bases. Germline V gene data show CDR1 as LGHNA and CDR2 as YNFKEQ. The CDR3 DNA is TGTGCCAGCAGCCAAGATAGCGGGAGCTCCTACAATGAGCAGTTCTTC. Translated, it gives CASSQDSGSSYNEQFF.

V is TRBV10-3 and J is TRBJ2-2; TRBD2 agrees at 11 bases. CDR3 size: 16 residues. Germline CDR1 ENHRY, CDR2 SYGVKD. Trimming at V came to 3 bases and at J to 6 bases, leaving 6 bases not matched to a gene. The chain's CDR3 is CAISDALSGGAGELFF. The CDR3, as DNA: TGTGCCATCAGTGATGCCCTTAGCGGGGGGGCCGGGGAGCTGTTTTTT.

The genes are TRBV4-1 and TRBJ2-5; D is perhaps TRBD2 (6 bases). Looked up from germline, CDR1 is MGHRA and CDR2 is YSYEKL. Trimming shortened V by 3 bases and J by 3 bases, and 17 bases separated the two germline ends. This CDR3 spans 16 amino acids. The chain's CDR3 is CASSHAREQGKETQYF. The CDR3 DNA sequence: TGCGCCAGCAGCCATGCCCGGGAGCAGGGAAAAGAGACCCAGTACTTC.

The chain has TRBV5-1 and TRBJ2-3, with 7 nucleotides matching TRBD1. With V trimmed by 4 bases and J by 1 base, 18 bases remained unmatched. Germline CDR1 reads SGHRS; CDR2 reads YFSETQ. There are 19 residues in the CDR3. CDR3 coding DNA: TGCGCCAGCAGCAAAGTCCGGGACAGAGGAGTTCAGGGCACAGATACGCAGTATTTT. Protein: CASSKVRDRGVQGTDTQYF.

The rearrangement uses TRBV4-1 and TRBJ2-1, with 9 nucleotides matching TRBD2. The germline V gene has CDR1 MGHRA and CDR2 YSYEKL. This CDR3 spans 17 amino acids. Trimming took 1 base from V and 7 from J; bases not matched to a gene: 11. The CDR3 region has the DNA TGCGCCAGCAGCCAAGCCACCGGGACTAGCAATTATAATGAGCAGTTCTTC. It encodes CASSQATGTSNYNEQFF.

The rearrangement joins TRBV19 to TRBJ2-3; no definite D call. This CDR3 has 14 amino acids. The germline gives CDR1 LNHDA, CDR2 SQIVND (reference sequence). V was shortened by 4 bases and J by 2 bases, with 10 bases between the two germline ends. CDR3 in amino acids: CASSTESYTDTQYF. The CDR3 nucleotides read TGTGCCAGTAGTACGGAGAGCTACACAGATACGCAGTATTTT.

The V and J genes are TRBV21-1 and TRBJ1-1; no DNA check was done on the table's D call, TRBD1. TRBV21-1 is a known pseudogene. CDR3 length: 11 residues. CDR3 DNA sequence: TGTGCCAGCAAAAGGGGCACTGAAGCTTTCTTT. Its translation is CASKRGTEAFF.

The chain combines TRBV25-1 with TRBJ2-2; TRBD1 might be the D (5 bases). Trimming cost V 3 bases and J 4 bases, with 12 bases left between them. Germline assignment: CDR1 MGHDK and CDR2 SYGVNS. The CDR3 is 15 residues long. For the CDR3, the DNA is TGTGCCAGCAGTGACAGGGAACTTTTCACCGGGGAGCTGTTTTTT. This sequence encodes CASSDRELFTGELFF.

The chain carries TRBV6-1 and TRBJ2-7; possible D gene TRBD1, 7 bases. Germline CDR1 is MNHNS and CDR2 is SASEGT. The CDR3 contains 15 residues. Trimming removed 0 bases at V and 5 bases at J, with 14 bases between. For the CDR3, the DNA is TGTGCCAGCAGTGAAGCGCCGGAGGGGGCGGACGAGCAGTACTTC. Its protein is CASSEAPEGADEQYF.

V is TRBV14 and J is TRBJ2-7; 8 nucleotides align to TRBD1. V shed 4 bases, J shed 11 bases, and the junction held 7 bases outside the gene matches. There are 12 residues in the CDR3. Germline V gene sequence: CDR1 SGHDN, CDR2 FVKESK. CDR3 protein: CASSPRTGQEYF. The CDR3 DNA reads as TGTGCCAGCAGCCCCCGGACAGGGCAGGAGTACTTC.

The CDR3: CASSLAGAPAAEAFF. Written as DNA, the CDR3 is TGCGCCAGCAGCTTGGCAGGGGCACCCGCGGCTGAAGCTTTCTTT. The V gene is TRBV5-1, the J gene TRBJ1-1; weak D call: TRBD1 (6 bases). The V and J ends lost 0 bases and 6 bases respectively, with 15 bases between them. CDR1 is SGHRS, CDR2 YFSETQ, per germline. The CDR3 has 15 residues.

CDR3 amino acids: CASSQPRGSGNTIYF. As DNA, the CDR3 is TGCGCCAGCAGCCAACCCAGAGGCTCTGGAAACACCATATATTTT. This sequence joins TRBV4-1 and TRBJ1-3; D remains ambiguous. Trimming pared 2 bases from V and 0 bases from J, leaving 8 bases between. CDR3 size: 15 residues. Germline loops: CDR1 MGHRA, CDR2 YSYEKL.

The J gene is TRBJ1-6, the V gene TRBV7-8; maybe TRBD1 (5 bases). CDR1 is SGHVS, CDR2 FQNEAQ, per germline. V was trimmed by 5 bases and J by 0 bases, leaving 14 bases between them. This CDR3 is built from 17 residues. CDR3 nucleotides: TGTGCCAGCAGCGAGGGACTGAGCAGCTCCTATAATTCACCCCTCCACTTT. Translation gives CASSEGLSSSYNSPLHF.

Written as DNA, the CDR3 is TGTGCCAGCAGTGAGGGGGCTGATGGCTACACCTTC. Protein product: CASSEGADGYTF. The chain employs TRBV6-1 and TRBJ1-2, with a tentative D call TRBD1 (6 bases). CDR3 length: 12 amino acids. Trimming pared 3 bases from V and 6 bases from J, leaving 8 bases between. CDR1 and CDR2 from the germline V gene are MNHNS and SASEGT.

The chain couples TRBV5-5 to TRBJ2-7, with 7 bases identical to TRBD1. The V gene end was trimmed by 1 base and the J gene end by 1 base; junction bases not matched to a gene: 5. In germline, CDR1 is SGHKS, CDR2 YYEKEE (reference sequence). This CDR3 is 15 amino acids long. CDR3 DNA sequence: TGTGCCAGCAGCTTGTGGGGGACAGATTCCTACGAGCAGTACTTC. Encoded protein: CASSLWGTDSYEQYF. The entire variable domain, with the rest obtained from reference TRBV5-5 and TRBJ2-7, is as follows: DAGVTQSPTHLIKTRGQQVTLRCSPISGHKSVSWYQQVLGQGPQFIFQYYEKEERGRGNFPDRFSARQFPNYSSELNVNALLLGDSALYLCASSLWGTDSYEQYFGPGTRLTVT.

The CDR3 region has the DNA TGCGCCAGCGGCTCGCGGGGGGATATGACTGGGGCCAACGTCCTGACTTTC. Translated: CASGSRGDMTGANVLTF. This sequence joins TRBV4-1 and TRBJ2-6, with 8 bases identical to TRBD2. V lost 8 bases to trimming and J lost 2 bases; unmatched junction nucleotides: 11. The CDR3 covers 17 residues. CDR1 and CDR2 (germline): MGHRA, YSYEKL.

This chain joins TRBV9 and TRBJ2-7, with TRBD2 identical over 8 bases. Per the germline V gene, CDR1 is SGDLS and CDR2 is YYNGEE. The junction had 5 bases not matched to a gene; V was cut back by 0 bases and J by 3 bases. The CDR3 has 15 amino acids. The CDR3 DNA is TGTGCCAGCAGCGTAGCGGTTAGCGGGATCTACGAGCAGTACTTC. This encodes CASSVAVSGIYEQYF. The variable domain in full, with the rest retrieved from reference TRBV9 and TRBJ2-7, is DSGVTQTPKHLITATGQRVTLRCSPRSGDLSVYWYQQSLDQGLQFLIQYYNGEERAKGNILERFSAQQFPDLHSELNLSSLELGDSALYFCASSVAVSGIYEQYFGPGTRLTVT.

The chain links TRBV5-1 to TRBJ1-2, with D possibly matching TRBD1 (5 bases). V lost 1 base to trimming and J lost 3 bases, with 10 bases between them. The CDR3 is made up of 14 amino acids. The V gene's germline CDR1 is SGHRS and CDR2 YFSETQ. The DNA of the CDR3 is TGCGCCAGCAGCTTGTCAGGGTACGACTATGGCTACACCTTC. It specifies CASSLSGYDYGYTF. Variable domain in full (rest from reference TRBV5-1 and TRBJ1-2): KAGVTQTPRYLIKTRGQQVTLSCSPISGHRSVSWYQQTPGQGLQFLFEYFSETQRNKGNFPGRFSGRQFSNSRSEMNVSTLELGDSALYLCASSLSGYDYGYTFGSGTRLTVV.

The chain joins TRBV6-5 to TRBJ2-7; D is possibly TRBD1 (5 bases). This CDR3 has 13 amino acids. The V gene's germline CDR1 is MNHEY and CDR2 SVGAGI. V was cut by 8 bases and J by 1 base, with 12 bases left in between. Here the CDR3 reads CASSLGASYEQYF. CDR3 nucleotides: TGTGCCAGCTCCCTAGGGGCGTCCTACGAGCAGTACTTC.

This sequence joins TRBV7-9 and TRBJ1-4, with no clear D. The germline CDR1 and CDR2 sequences are SEHNR and FQNEAQ (reference sequence). Trimming cost V 1 base and J 6 bases, with 9 bases left between them. The CDR3 contains 14 residues. For the CDR3, the DNA is TGTGCCAGCAGCTTAGGGGCCACTTATGAAAAACTGTTTTTT. Its protein product is CASSLGATYEKLFF.

V and J are TRBV19 and TRBJ2-1; 9 bases are a match to TRBD2. The germline V gene has CDR1 LNHDA and CDR2 SQIVND (reference sequence). This CDR3 spans 12 amino acids. Trimming took 6 bases from V and 10 from J; bases not matched to a gene: 4. CDR3 amino acids: CASRTSGEEQFF. The DNA for the CDR3 is TGTGCCAGTAGGACTAGCGGTGAAGAGCAGTTCTTC.